The following is a TCR beta chain sequence with its context. Using immunoSEQ multiplex PCR, the repertoire was profiled, and TCRdb retains in-frame clones only, with some absent. The sample lists about 310,000 clones; approximately 91% were seen once. This record comes from a study of blood T cell repertoires in COVID-19. Study as a whole: Acute and convalescent COVID-19 specimens originated in the United States, Italy and Spain.

Donors in Cohort 3 counted as recovered after two negative PCRs, clearance, or symptom resolution. The sequenced sample consisted of PBMCs or T cells enriched from blood (not recorded which). This receptor was obtained from a woman aged 40 to 50 who had recovered from COVID-19.

Here the CDR3 DNA reads TGTGCCATCATGAGTGGCTCTGGGGCCAACGTCCTGACTTTC. Encoded protein: CAIMSGSGANVLTF. The chain employs TRBV10-3 and TRBJ2-6; no definite D call. This CDR3 contains 14 residues. CDR1 ENHRY and CDR2 SYGVKD come from the germline V gene. Trimming shortened V by 7 bases and J by 0 bases, and 7 bases separated the two germline ends.